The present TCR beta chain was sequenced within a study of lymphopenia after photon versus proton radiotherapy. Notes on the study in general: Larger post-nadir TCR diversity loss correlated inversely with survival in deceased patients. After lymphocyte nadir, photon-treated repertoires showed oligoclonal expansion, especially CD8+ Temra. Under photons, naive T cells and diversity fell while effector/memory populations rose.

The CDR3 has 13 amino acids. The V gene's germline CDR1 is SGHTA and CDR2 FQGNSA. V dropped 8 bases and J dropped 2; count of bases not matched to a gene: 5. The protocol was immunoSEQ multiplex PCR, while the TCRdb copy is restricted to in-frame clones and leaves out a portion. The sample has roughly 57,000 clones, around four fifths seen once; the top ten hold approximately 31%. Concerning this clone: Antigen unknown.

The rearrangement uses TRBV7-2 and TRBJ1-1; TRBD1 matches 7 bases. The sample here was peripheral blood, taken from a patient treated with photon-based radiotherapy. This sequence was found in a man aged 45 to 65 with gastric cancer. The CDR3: CASQGGLNTEAFF. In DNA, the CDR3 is TGTGCCAGCCAGGGGGGGCTTAACACTGAAGCTTTCTTT.